The 10 T cell receptor beta chains listed next were all sequenced from one sample in a study of blood T cell repertoires in COVID-19. Profiled with immunoSEQ multiplex PCR; TCRdb holds only in-frame clones, not every one. The repertoire consists of 250,000 to 300,000 clones, with around 85% occurring once and the leading ten covering approximately 9.9%. The material sequenced was peripheral blood. These TCRs come from an older woman with acute or convalescent COVID-19.

The V call is TRBV19, the J call TRBJ2-4; 9 positions match TRBD1. The CDR3 is made up of 16 amino acids. V dropped 5 bases and J dropped 4; count of bases not matched to a gene: 9. Per the germline V gene, CDR1 is LNHDA and CDR2 is SQIVND (reference sequence). CDR3 nucleotide sequence: TGTGCCAGTAGTGTTCACAGGGACAGGGTGAAAAACATTCAGTACTTC. This codes for CASSVHRDRVKNIQYF.

This clone was seen a few times. V is TRBV11-2 and J is TRBJ1-2; weak D call: TRBD1 (6 bases). Germline loops: CDR1 SGHAT, CDR2 FQNNGV. This CDR3 has 14 residues. Trimming took 5 bases from V and 0 from J, leaving 10 bases between them. The DNA of the CDR3 is TGTGCCAGCAGCACAGGGATAGCTAACTATGGCTACACCTTC. Its protein product is CASSTGIANYGYTF.

The V gene is TRBV3-1 (or the pseudogene TRBV3-2), the J gene TRBJ2-3; a possible D gene is TRBD2 (6 bases). The V gene's germline CDR1 is LGHDT and CDR2 YNNKEL (reference sequence). The CDR3 is 15 residues long. Between the trimmed V and J ends, which lost 4 bases and 6 bases, there was a span of 17 bases. CDR3 sequence reads: CASSPRDSLGDTQYF. In DNA form, the CDR3 reads TGTGCCAGCAGCCCCCGGGACTCCCTCGGGGATACGCAGTATTTT.

The rearrangement uses TRBV19 and TRBJ2-1, with D uncertain. The CDR3 has 13 amino acids. V lost 6 bases and J 1 base, leaving 7 bases between the germline ends. Germline values: CDR1 LNHDA, CDR2 SQIVND (reference sequence). In nucleotides, the CDR3 is TGTGCCAGTAGCCAGGTTTCCTACAATGAGCAGTTCTTC. Encoded protein: CASSQVSYNEQFF.

This chain links TRBV2 with TRBJ2-3; 8 nucleotides align to TRBD2. Germline lookup yields CDR1 SNHLY and CDR2 FYNNEI. V lost 6 bases, J lost 6 bases, and 2 bases stayed unmatched. This CDR3 contains 12 residues. DNA of the CDR3: TGTGCCAGCAGGGGACTAGTTGATACGCAGTATTTT. Translated: CASRGLVDTQYF. Full variable domain (remainder filled in from reference TRBV2 and TRBJ2-3): EPEVTQTPSHQVTQMGQEVILRCVPISNHLYFYWYRQILGQKVEFLVSFYNNEISEKSEIFDDQFSVERPDGSNFTLKIRSTKLEDSAMYFCASRGLVDTQYFGPGTRLTVL.

This rearrangement joins TRBV2 to TRBJ1-2; 9 bases line up with TRBD1. Trimming cost V 4 bases and J 8 bases; bases outside gene matches: 14. The CDR3 is 16 amino acids. The germline V gene has CDR1 SNHLY and CDR2 FYNNEI. The CDR3 DNA reads as TGTGCCAGCAGTGGGGGGACAGGGAATAAGGGAGGCGGCTACACCTTC. This sequence encodes CASSGGTGNKGGGYTF.

The V call is TRBV5-1, the J call TRBJ2-1; 7 nucleotides match TRBD1. The V and J ends lost 2 bases and 5 bases, in that order; junction bases with no gene match: 10. The length of the CDR3 is 16 residues. Per germline, CDR1 SGHRS and CDR2 YFSETQ. CDR3 sequence (DNA): TGCGCCAGCAGCTTCTCACCGGGACAGCTCAACAATGAGCAGTTCTTC. Protein sequence: CASSFSPGQLNNEQFF.

The V gene is TRBV3-1 (or the pseudogene TRBV3-2), the J gene TRBJ2-5; the D gene is possibly TRBD1 (5 bases). The V end lost 4 bases, the J end lost 4 bases, and 7 bases lay between the germline ends. CDR1 and CDR2 from the germline V gene are LGHDT and YNNKEL (reference sequence). CDR3 size: 12 residues. The DNA for the CDR3 is TGTGCCAGCAGCCGCAGGGTAGAGACCCAGTACTTC. This gives the protein CASSRRVETQYF.

The genes are TRBV28 and TRBJ2-7; TRBD1 matches 9 bases. CDR1 and CDR2 (germline): MDHEN, SYDVKM. The CDR3 sequence is 14 residues long. With V trimmed by 4 bases and J by 4 bases, 5 bases remained unmatched. CDR3 sequence (DNA): TGTGCCAGCAGTTACGGGACAGGGCGGTACGAGCAGTACTTC. This sequence encodes CASSYGTGRYEQYF.

This chain joins TRBV21-1 and TRBJ2-4; TRBD1 is taken as the D call from the table, unchecked against the DNA. TRBV21-1 is a documented pseudogene. The CDR3 consists of 12 residues. CDR3 region: CASSKAGQGSYF. CDR3 DNA: TGTGCCAGCAGCAAAGCTGGACAGGGAAGTTACTTC.